What follows is one TCR beta chain and its context. Its target is unknown. The read ends 3 residues shy of where the CDR3 ends; the end is completed using the germline J gene. Using immunoSEQ multiplex PCR, the repertoire was profiled, and TCRdb retains in-frame clones only, with some absent. Here the sample table reports more than 20,000 clones. Per germline, CDR1 MDHEN and CDR2 SYDVKM. This CDR3 is 16 amino acids long. V lost 6 bases, J lost 6 bases, and 13 bases stayed unmatched. This sample was included in a study of T cells in women clearing cervical HPV infection. About the research overall: Controls gave blood once infection was undetectable; cases at lesion identification. HLA type could not be excluded as a confounder.

General study results and limits: TRBV6-7 relative abundance averaged 0.11% in cases and about 0.17% in controls.

The sample consisted of blood buffy coat. The chain is built from TRBV28 and TRBJ2-1; 8 nucleotides agree with TRBD2. This TCR derives from a woman between 18 and 69 years old with a cervical HPV16 infection that either progressed to CIN3+ or cleared (not recorded which). The DNA read from the CDR3 is TGTGCCAGCAGCGGAGGGCTAGCGGGTATCATCAATGAG. Amino acids: CASSGGLAGIINE. The full CDR3 sequence reads CASSGGLAGIINEQFF.